A single sample is the source of the 5 T cell receptor beta chains below, sequenced in a study of metastatic and nonmetastatic thyroid tumors. All patients were untreated before thyroid surgery. TCRdb re-called clones from the PCR reads using MiXCR. Of some 41,000 clones listed, roughly 14% are singletons. Sequenced sample: blood. Every receptor here comes from a female donor with papillary thyroid cancer or a benign thyroid nodule (not recorded which). Some clones in this sample may be carry-over from other donors' samples.

This clone is classed as medium-sized. The rearrangement uses TRBV6-1 and TRBJ1-2; 11 bases map to TRBD1. V was clipped by 6 bases and J by 6 bases; unmatched bases: 9. Germline loops: CDR1 MNHNS, CDR2 SASEGT. The CDR3 has 15 residues. The CDR3 coding sequence is TGTGCCAGCAGCCTACTTGGACAGGGGGCAGATGGCTACACCTTC. It codes for CASSLLGQGADGYTF.

This clone occurred many times. The rearrangement links TRBV19 to TRBJ2-7; D is ambiguous. The CDR3 has 15 amino acids. Trimming shortened V by 3 bases and J by 2 bases, and 14 bases separated the two germline ends. Germline CDR1 LNHDA, CDR2 SQIVND (reference sequence). The CDR3 DNA reads TGTGCCAGTAGTATTATTGGGCAGAACCCCTACGAGCAGTACTTC. The encoded protein is CASSIIGQNPYEQYF.

This clone was seen only a few times. J is TRBJ1-4 and V is TRBV6-2 or TRBV6-3; the D is unclear. From germline, CDR1 is MNHEY and CDR2 SVGEGT. V dropped 7 bases and J dropped 14 bases, with 11 bases sitting between them. There are 10 residues in the CDR3. The CDR3 here is CASTGNGLFF. Here the CDR3 DNA reads TGTGCCAGCACGGGAAATGGGCTGTTTTTT.

As regards this clone: One end of the junction fails to match germline, which may point to a read error. The genes are TRBV20-1 and TRBJ2-7; 9 nucleotides align to TRBD1. The CDR3 totals 14 residues. Germline CDR1 and CDR2: DFQATT and SNEGSKA (reference sequence). CDR3 region: CSATTGTGSYVQYF. In DNA form, the CDR3 reads TGCAGTGCTACCACGGGGACAGGGTCCTACGTGCAGTACTTC.

This clone was recorded at least ten times. The same CDR3 can be traced to other DNA sequences in this sample. This chain joins TRBV27 and TRBJ2-1; tentatively, D is TRBD1 (6 bases). From germline, CDR1 is MNHEY and CDR2 SMNVEV (reference sequence). The CDR3 contains 17 residues. Trimming removed 6 bases from V and 12 bases from J, with 30 bases in between. Here the CDR3 reads CASRPSRLLDPRGGQFF. CDR3 in DNA: TGTGCCAGCAGGCCTAGCAGGCTGCTCGATCCCAGGGGCGGGCAGTTCTTC.